This T cell receptor beta chain stems from a study of T cell repertoires in cytomegalovirus infection. Study-level background: Epitope selection comprised recently identified HLA-C-restricted CMV epitopes and well-studied HLA-B-restricted CMV epitopes. Based on public TCR beta signatures, there were indications of CMV infection and of a matching HLA type.

Whole-study findings and limits: The ex vivo response was dominated by HLA-C-restricted CMV-specific TCR beta clonotypes. The study identified carriers of CMV plus the relevant HLA from cumulative public TCR beta family frequency.

This clonotype was counted between two and nine times. Antigen unknown. CDR1 and CDR2 (germline): SGHTA, FQGNSA. This CDR3 comprises 13 residues. V lost 1 base and J lost 9, with 10 bases in between. TCRdb ran MiXCR on the reads and lists one entry per CDR3 protein. Seen here are hundreds of thousands of distinct CDR3 sequences, about 29% observed once, and the top ten hold about 19%. This chain links TRBV7-2 with TRBJ2-4; D gene ambiguous. This TCR came from a human donor in good health (CMV status not recorded). Some clones in this sample may be carry-over from other donors' samples. This material consisted of cultured PBMCs, taken from culture after CMV antigen stimulation. The CDR3 region has the DNA TGTGCCAGCAGCTTAGACCTGGGGTTCATTCAGTACTTC. It translates to CASSLDLGFIQYF. Full variable domain (outside the CDR3, taken from reference TRBV7-2 and TRBJ2-4): GAGVSQSPSNKVTEKGKDVELRCDPISGHTALYWYRQSLGQGLEFLIYFQGNSAPDKSGLPSDRFSAERTGGSVSTLTIQRTQQEDSAVYLCASSLDLGFIQYFGAGTRLSVL.